This T cell receptor (beta chain) was obtained from a study of T-cell reconstitution after alpha-beta-depleted transplantation in children. This clonotype has ten or more counts. No antigen is known for it. Whole-study results and caveats: Recipient T cells and thymic progenitors that survived gave rise to the high TCRbeta diversity observed at day 60 in some patients. Reportedly, only several hundred clones from non-depleted graft cells drove alpha-beta T-cell counts at about two months.

V was clipped by 2 bases and J by 3 bases, with 10 bases between them. Germline CDR1 SGHTA, CDR2 FQGNSA. CDR3 length: 14 residues. Preparation of the TCRbeta library was carried out with unique molecular identifiers. TCRdb fed the PCR reads into MiXCR, producing one record per CDR3 protein. Of approximately 980,000 distinct CDR3 sequences listed, roughly 29% are singletons. The chain carries TRBV7-2 and TRBJ2-5; maybe TRBD1 (6 bases). This clonotype originated in a boy under three years old who had a stem cell transplant for SCID, so the T cells may come from the graft donor. The sample here was PBMCs, mostly from graft donor cells, taken 360 days after TCRalphabeta/CD19-depleted stem cell transplant. CDR3 sequence (DNA): TGTGCCAGCAGCTTAAACAGGGCGGAAGAGACCCAGTACTTC. Translation: CASSLNRAEETQYF.